The next 15 T cell receptor beta chains were all read from a single sample in a study of vaccination and CD4 T cells after COVID-19. The treatment denotes: approximately 9-day PBMC culture with coronavirus spike peptide pools or control peptides (ViraFEST assay). These receptors' targets are unknown. Researchers used the Oncomine TCR Beta short-read assay to sequence DNA from cultured CD4+ T cells. TCRdb re-derived calls from the PCR reads in MiXCR, one entry per CDR3 protein. The data show about 21,000 distinct CDR3 sequences, 48% seen once. Sample: CD4+ T cells from blood, cultured in vitro. These receptors were collected from a human donor who had recovered from COVID-19.

This sequence joins TRBV20-1 and TRBJ1-6; a possible D gene is TRBD1 (5 bases). V lost 0 bases and J 9 bases, leaving 15 bases between the germline ends. The CDR3 contains 15 residues. Germline values: CDR1 DFQATT, CDR2 SNEGSKA (reference sequence). CDR3: CSAREAAREASPLHF. For the CDR3, the DNA is TGCAGTGCTAGAGAAGCGGCCAGGGAGGCTTCACCCCTCCACTTT.

The chain employs TRBV6-5 and TRBJ1-3, with D possibly matching TRBD1 (6 bases). Trimming cost V 2 bases and J 4 bases, with 9 bases left between them. Germline values: CDR1 MNHEY, CDR2 SVGAGI. The CDR3 extends over 14 amino acids. This CDR3 is CASSYQGTGNTIYF. Written as DNA, the CDR3 is TGTGCCAGCAGTTACCAGGGGACAGGAAACACCATATATTTT.

The CDR3 DNA is TGTGCCAGCAGTACAGGGCTTAATGAAAAACTGTTTTTT. Translating gives CASSTGLNEKLFF. This rearrangement joins TRBV12-3 or TRBV12-4 to TRBJ1-4; TRBD1 might be the D (6 bases). The CDR3 has 13 amino acids. V lost 5 bases and J lost 4, with 8 bases in between.

The chain has TRBV20-1 and TRBJ1-6; D may be TRBD1 (6 bases). V was trimmed by 0 bases and J by 7 bases, leaving 16 bases between them. The germline CDR1 and CDR2 sequences are DFQATT and SNEGSKA (reference sequence). This CDR3 has 16 amino acids. Here the CDR3 DNA reads TGCAGTGCTAGAGATCCCGTAACAGGGCCAAATTCACCCCTCCACTTT. Translation gives CSARDPVTGPNSPLHF.

This chain uses TRBV20-1 with TRBJ2-3, with a weak D call TRBD2 (6 bases). Trimming removed 5 bases from V and 0 bases from J, with 12 bases in between. Germline V gene lookup returns CDR1 DFQATT and CDR2 SNEGSKA (reference sequence). The CDR3 consists of 14 residues. CDR3 bases: TGCAGTGCTGGCTTGAGCGGGAGCACAGATACGCAGTATTTT. This translates into CSAGLSGSTDTQYF.

V and J are TRBV10-3 and TRBJ2-1; D is ambiguous. Germline CDR1 and CDR2: ENHRY and SYGVKD. V lost 1 base to trimming and J lost 5 bases, with 6 bases between them. The CDR3 length is 13 residues. CDR3 in DNA: TGTGCCATCAGTGAGTACAGAGACAATGAGCAGTTCTTC. Encoded protein: CAISEYRDNEQFF.

V gene TRBV21-1 combines with J gene TRBJ1-6; the table calls TRBD1, which could not be checked here. TRBV21-1 is a listed pseudogene. The CDR3 covers 15 residues. The CDR3 loop is CASSKGGADNSPLHF. The CDR3 DNA is TGTGCCAGCAGCAAAGGAGGGGCAGATAATTCACCCCTCCACTTT.

The V call is TRBV7-9, the J call TRBJ1-2, with a tentative D call TRBD1 (6 bases). This CDR3 has 15 amino acids. Looked up from germline, CDR1 is SEHNR and CDR2 is FQNEAQ (reference sequence). Trimming removed 6 bases from V and 0 bases from J, with 14 bases in between. CDR3 residues: CASSPHRTANYGYTF. In DNA, the CDR3 is TGTGCCAGCAGTCCACATCGGACAGCTAACTATGGCTACACCTTC.

This chain joins TRBV29-1 and TRBJ2-1, with D hard to call. The CDR3 contains 13 residues. V lost 3 bases to trimming and J lost 4 bases, with 10 bases between them. Germline assignment: CDR1 SQVTM and CDR2 ANQGSEA. The CDR3 DNA sequence: TGCAGCGTTGACACCCCCGGGTACAATGAGCAGTTCTTC. Its protein product is CSVDTPGYNEQFF.

The rearrangement joins TRBV7-2 to TRBJ1-5; TRBD1 might be the D (6 bases). Trimming left V 3 bases short and J 3 bases short, with 9 bases between. CDR1 is SGHTA, CDR2 FQGNSA, per germline. The CDR3 runs to 14 residues. DNA of the CDR3: TGTGCCAGCAGCTTCTGGGACAACAATCAGCCCCAGCATTTT. Translated: CASSFWDNNQPQHF.

This chain joins TRBV6-1 and TRBJ2-3; tentative D call: TRBD1 (6 bases). From germline, CDR1 is MNHNS and CDR2 SASEGT. The CDR3 loop spans 14 amino acids. V was cut by 6 bases and J by 2 bases, with 12 bases left in between. The CDR3 DNA reads as TGTGCCAGCAGCAAACGACAGGACACAGATACGCAGTATTTT. Encoded protein: CASSKRQDTDTQYF.

The J gene is TRBJ2-5, the V gene TRBV11-3; tentative D call: TRBD1 (6 bases). Germline V gene sequence: CDR1 SGHNT, CDR2 YENEEA. Deletions cut 5 bases from V and 3 bases from J, with 16 bases between. The CDR3 is 15 amino acids. CDR3: CASSLNGAGEETQYF. In nucleotides, the CDR3 is TGTGCCAGCAGCCTCAACGGCGCAGGGGAAGAGACCCAGTACTTC. Filled out from reference TRBV11-3 and TRBJ2-5, the complete variable domain reads EAGVVQSPRYKIIEKKQPVAFWCNPISGHNTLYWYLQNLGQGPELLIRYENEEAVDDSQLPKDRFSAERLKGVDSTLKIQPAELGDSAVYLCASSLNGAGEETQYFGPGTRLLVL.

This sequence joins TRBV7-2 and TRBJ2-5; D gene unclear. The germline CDR1 and CDR2 sequences are SGHTA and FQGNSA. The CDR3 sequence is 13 residues long. The germline V and J ends were trimmed by 1 base and 4 bases, with 7 bases remaining between them. The CDR3 nucleotides are TGTGCCAGCAGCTTAGGACTTCCAGAGACCCAGTACTTC. Its protein is CASSLGLPETQYF.

The chain has TRBV9 and TRBJ1-5, with D uncertain. V shed 0 bases and J shed 1 base, with 8 bases lying between them. The CDR3 is made up of 15 amino acids. Per germline, CDR1 SGDLS and CDR2 YYNGEE. The CDR3 loop reads CASSVGTGSNQPQHF. Here the CDR3 DNA reads TGTGCCAGCAGCGTAGGAACCGGGAGCAATCAGCCCCAGCATTTT.

In its sample, this clonotype was seen a few times. J is TRBJ2-7 and V is TRBV30; 10 bases are shared with TRBD1. The CDR3 contains 15 residues. Germline CDR1 reads GTSNPN; CDR2 reads SVGIG (reference sequence). Trimming removed 1 base from V and 3 bases from J; junction bases left unmatched: 6. DNA for the CDR3: TGTGCCTGGAGTGCAGGGACAGGGGCTGGCTACGAGCAGTACTTC. The encoded protein is CAWSAGTGAGYEQYF. Full variable domain (rest looked up from reference TRBV30 and TRBJ2-7): SQTIHQWPATLVQPVGSPLSLECTVEGTSNPNLYWYRQAAGRGLQLLFYSVGIGQISSEVPQNLSASRPQDRQFILSSKKLLLSDSGFYLCAWSAGTGAGYEQYFGPGTRLTVT.